The rows below give T cell receptor beta chains drawn from one sample of a study of T cell repertoires in cytomegalovirus infection. Each CDR3 protein is one row after TCRdb ran MiXCR on the reads. The sample holds about 89,000 distinct CDR3 sequences, 25% to 30% seen once. No antigens are known for them. The sequencing here drew on CD8+ T cells from cultured PBMCs, taken from culture after CMV antigen stimulation. The receptors derive from a human donor in good health (CMV status not recorded). Some clones in this sample may be carry-over from other donors' samples. Both conserved end residues are part of each CDR3. A D gene is named only where the DNA matches it firmly. Clone size appears in some rows only: once, few, many, or a class for an expanded clone.

TRBV12-3/TRBV12-4	TRBJ1-1	NA	NA	TGTGCCAGCAGTTTCGGCAGTGGGGACACTGAAGCTTTCTTT	CASSFGSGDTEAFF
TRBV6-6	TRBJ2-4	TRBD2	NA	TGTGCCAGCAGTTACTCTGCGGGGGAACTAGCGGGGGAGCTAGCCAAAAACATTCAGTACTTC	CASSYSAGELAGELAKNIQYF
TRBV5-1	TRBJ2-5	TRBD2	NA	TGCGCCAGCAGCGCACCAACTAGCGGGGGGTCGCACCAAGAGACCCAGTACTTC	CASSAPTSGGSHQETQYF
TRBV11-2	TRBJ1-6	TRBD1	many	TGTGCCAGCAGCCGTGGACAGGGGCTGAATTCACCCCTCCACTTT	CASSRGQGLNSPLHF
TRBV6-5	TRBJ1-3	NA	NA	TGTGCCAGCAGTACCCTCGTGGGCTCTGGAAACACCATATATTTT	CASSTLVGSGNTIYF
TRBV5-1	TRBJ1-1	NA	NA	TGCGCCAGCAGCTCTGGGACGGATATTGAAGCTTTCTTT	CASSSGTDIEAFF
TRBV2	TRBJ1-2	NA	NA	TGTGCCAGCAGTGAAGAGGCAGGGGTTCAAGGCTACACCTTC	CASSEEAGVQGYTF
TRBV2	TRBJ2-1	TRBD2	NA	TGTGCCAGCAGTGAATGGCGGGAACTAGCGGGGTTCTACAATGAGCAGTTCTTC	CASSEWRELAGFYNEQFF
TRBV2	TRBJ1-3	TRBD1	few	TGTGCCAGCAGACCAGCCGGGACAGTGGGGAACACCATATATTTT	CASRPAGTVGNTIYF
TRBV12-3/TRBV12-4	TRBJ1-2	NA	NA	TGTGCCAGCAGTTTAGCCGGGGACGATTACTATGGCTACACCTTC	CASSLAGDDYYGYTF
TRBV7-9	TRBJ1-2	NA	few	TGTGCCAGCACCGGGGAGGGGGGCCACTATGGCTACACCTTC	CASTGEGGHYGYTF
TRBV2	TRBJ1-1	NA	NA	TGTGCCTTCTCACAGGGCATTTATGAAGCTTTCTTT	CAFSQGIYEAFF
TRBV4-1	TRBJ1-1	NA	few	TGCGCCAGCAGCCAAGCCCAAGGGAGCACTGAAGCTTTCTTT	CASSQAQGSTEAFF
TRBV6-6	TRBJ1-2	NA	NA	TGTGCCAGCAGTTTCCCCCCGGGACAACATGCCTATGGCTACACCTTC	CASSFPPGQHAYGYTF
TRBV12-5	TRBJ2-6	TRBD1	NA	TGTTGCTCGGGACAGGGGGCTTCTGGGGCCAACGTCCTGACTTTC	CCSGQGASGANVLTF
TRBV12-3/TRBV12-4	TRBJ2-7	NA	many	TGTGCCAGCAGTCCTCGGACTCGTCTTTACGAGCAGTACTTC	CASSPRTRLYEQYF
TRBV27	TRBJ2-5	TRBD1	NA	TGTGCCAGCAGTCGGGGCAGGGGGCTTCAGGAGACCCAGTACTTC	CASSRGRGLQETQYF
TRBV20-1	TRBJ2-4	TRBD1	few	TGCAGTGCACATCGACAGGGTCCGCAGCACATTCAGTACTTC	CSAHRQGPQHIQYF
TRBV12-3/TRBV12-4	TRBJ2-1	NA	few	TGTGCCAGCAGTGTGAACGGTGAGCAGTTCTTC	CASSVNGEQFF
TRBV24-1	TRBJ1-1	TRBD1	once	TGTGCCACCCTGGAGGGGGCACCAGCTTTCTTT	CATLEGAPAFF
TRBV14	TRBJ1-6	TRBD1	NA	TGTGCCAGCAGCCCACAGGGGCTGGGTAATTCACCCCTCCACTTT	CASSPQGLGNSPLHF
TRBV7-9	TRBJ2-7	TRBD1	NA	TGTGCCAGCAGCCTCCGGGACAGGGGGTCCCACGAGCAGTACTTC	CASSLRDRGSHEQYF
TRBV5-5	TRBJ1-5	NA	once	TGTGCCAGCAGCTTGAGTCCAGCTAGCAATCAGCCCCAGCATTTT	CASSLSPASNQPQHF
TRBV12-3/TRBV12-4	TRBJ2-7	NA	NA	TGTGCCAGCGCAACAGGGACCTACGAGCAGTACTTC	CASATGTYEQYF
TRBV10-3	TRBJ1-2	NA	NA	TGTGCCATCAGTGAGCATAGCTCAAGCTATGGCTACACCTTC	CAISEHSSSYGYTF
TRBV3-1	TRBJ2-5	NA	NA	TGTGCCAGCAGCCAAGAAGGGCAGATGGTCGAGACCCAGTACTTC	CASSQEGQMVETQYF
TRBV28	TRBJ1-2	NA	many	TGTGCCAGCAGTTTGGTAGCAGCACCCCATGGCTACACCTTC	CASSLVAAPHGYTF
TRBV7-6	TRBJ2-5	TRBD1	NA	TGTGCCAGCAGCTCAGCCGACTCCGGGACAGGGTTACCCCAAGAGACCCAGTACTTC	CASSSADSGTGLPQETQYF
TRBV7-8	TRBJ2-6	NA	NA	TGTGCCAGCAGCCCAAACCCTTCAGGATTCTCTGGGGCCAACGTCCTGACTTTC	CASSPNPSGFSGANVLTF
TRBV4-1	TRBJ1-1	TRBD1	NA	TGCGCCAGCAGCCACCCAGCCCGACAGGGTGGATGGGAAGCTTTCTTT	CASSHPARQGGWEAFF
TRBV6-5	TRBJ1-2	NA	NA	TGTGCCAGCAGTTACGCCTTGTTATATGGCTACACCTTC	CASSYALLYGYTF
TRBV29-1	TRBJ2-7	TRBD1	NA	TGCAGCGTTGTTACAGGGGTTCCCTACGAGCAGTACTTC	CSVVTGVPYEQYF
TRBV19	TRBJ1-1	NA	many	TGTGCCAGTAGTATTGCGGGGGATCCTGAAGCTTTCTTT	CASSIAGDPEAFF
TRBV6-6	TRBJ2-3	NA	NA	TGTGCCAGCAGTTACTGGGACGCAGATACGCAGTATTTT	CASSYWDADTQYF
TRBV28	TRBJ1-5	NA	NA	TGTGCCAGCACCCCATTGACAGTGAATAGCAATCAGCCCCAGCATTTT	CASTPLTVNSNQPQHF
TRBV19	TRBJ2-1	TRBD2	NA	TGTGCCAGTAGTATCAGCGGGGGCTACTACAATGAGCAGTTCTTC	CASSISGGYYNEQFF
TRBV12-3/TRBV12-4	TRBJ1-1	NA	NA	TGTGCCAGCAGAATACTAGGAGGGACGAACACTGAAGCTTTCTTT	CASRILGGTNTEAFF
TRBV10-3	TRBJ1-1	TRBD1	many	TGTGCCATGACCGAGACAGGGCTGAACACTGAAGCTTTCTTT	CAMTETGLNTEAFF
TRBV12-3/TRBV12-4	TRBJ1-1	NA	NA	TGTGCCAGCAGACAAGACGTAGACCAGGGGAGTGACGCCACTGAAGCTTTCTTC	CASRQDVDQGSDATEAFF
TRBV29-1	TRBJ2-3	TRBD2	once	TGCAGCGTACAGAGCGGGGGGAACACAGATACGCAGTATTTT	CSVQSGGNTDTQYF
TRBV7-9	TRBJ1-5	NA	NA	TGTGCCAGCAGCTTGGGCGGCGCAGGTCGGGGGTATCAGCCCCAGCATTTT	CASSLGGAGRGYQPQHF
TRBV2	TRBJ2-5	TRBD2	few	TGTGCCAGCAGTGGTTGGGGCGGGGGGCATCGAGAGACCCAGTACTTC	CASSGWGGGHRETQYF
TRBV3-1	TRBJ2-2	NA	few	TGTGCCAGCAGCCAAGATCTCGGGGGCAACACCGGGGAGCTGTTTTTT	CASSQDLGGNTGELFF
TRBV7-2	TRBJ2-1	NA	many	TGTGCCAGCACCTGGGGGCAAGAGCAGTTCTTC	CASTWGQEQFF
TRBV6-5	TRBJ2-1	TRBD1	NA	TGTGCCAGCAGTTACGCGGGACAGGGAGTTGCTGAGCAGTTCTTC	CASSYAGQGVAEQFF
TRBV6-1	TRBJ2-1	TRBD1	many	TGTGCCAGCAGCCAGGACAGGGTGGGCGAGCAGTTCTTC	CASSQDRVGEQFF
TRBV7-9	TRBJ1-5	TRBD1	NA	TGTGCCAGCAGCCCGGGACAGGGTGAATTTCAGCCCCAGCATTTT	CASSPGQGEFQPQHF
TRBV28	TRBJ2-7	TRBD2	few	TGTGCCAGCAGCAAACACAGCGGGGCAATCTCCTACGAGCAGTACTTC	CASSKHSGAISYEQYF
TRBV28	TRBJ2-5	NA	NA	TGTGCCAGCAGTCCGGGATCCAACCGTAGGGAGACCCAGTACTTC	CASSPGSNRRETQYF
TRBV24-1	TRBJ2-5	NA	many	TGTGCCACCGCGGGGGCAGTACGGAGCGAGACCCAGTACTTC	CATAGAVRSETQYF
TRBV27	TRBJ2-1	NA	many	TGTGCCAGCAGTTTGGCGAACAATGAGCAGTTCTTC	CASSLANNEQFF
TRBV6-6	TRBJ2-3	NA	many	TGTGCCAGCAGTCCACCCCGGGACACAACAGATACGCAGTATTTT	CASSPPRDTTDTQYF
TRBV5-6	TRBJ2-1	TRBD2	NA	TGTGCCAGCAGCTTGCCTAGCGGGGGCGATGAGCAGTTCTTC	CASSLPSGGDEQFF
TRBV19	TRBJ2-2	NA	NA	TGTGCCAGTAGTATACTCATTTGGACGGGGGACAGGAACACCGGGGAGCTGTTTTTT	CASSILIWTGDRNTGELFF